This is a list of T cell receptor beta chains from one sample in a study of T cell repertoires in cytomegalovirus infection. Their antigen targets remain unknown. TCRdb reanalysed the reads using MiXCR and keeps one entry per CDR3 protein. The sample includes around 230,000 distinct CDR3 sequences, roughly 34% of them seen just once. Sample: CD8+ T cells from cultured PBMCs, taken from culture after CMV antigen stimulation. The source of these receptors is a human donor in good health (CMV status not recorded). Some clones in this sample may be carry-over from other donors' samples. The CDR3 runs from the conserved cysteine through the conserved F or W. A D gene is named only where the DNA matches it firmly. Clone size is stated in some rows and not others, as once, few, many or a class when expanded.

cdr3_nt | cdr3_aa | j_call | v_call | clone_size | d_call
TGCGCCAGCAGCCAAGTCCGCCTAGCGGGGGCCAAAAACATTCAGTACTTC | CASSQVRLAGAKNIQYF | TRBJ2-4 | TRBV4-1 | few | TRBD2
TGTGCCAGCAGCTGGCTTAGGGGGCTCTCCTTAACCCAGTACTTC | CASSWLRGLSLTQYF | TRBJ2-5 | TRBV7-2 | few | TRBD1
TGTGCCAGCAGCTTTAGCGGGGGGAGCGGGGAGCTGTTTTTT | CASSFSGGSGELFF | TRBJ2-2 | TRBV7-6 | few | TRBD2
TGTGCCATCAGTGAGTTCGACAGGGGGCTGACTGAAGCTTTCTTT | CAISEFDRGLTEAFF | TRBJ1-1 | TRBV10-3 | NA | TRBD1
TGTGCCAGCAGCTCCCACAGGGGCCCGAACACTGAAGCTTTCTTT | CASSSHRGPNTEAFF | TRBJ1-1 | TRBV7-8 | medium-sized | TRBD1
TGTGCCAGCATCAAAAACAGGGGGCGCGTCACCGGGGAGCTGTTTTTT | CASIKNRGRVTGELFF | TRBJ2-2 | TRBV28 | once | TRBD1
TGTGCCAGCAGCTTGGAGTTATCGCCATACAATGAGCAGTTCTTC | CASSLELSPYNEQFF | TRBJ2-1 | TRBV7-8 | many | NA
TGTGCCAGCAGCTTAGTTCCAGGGAACTCTGGAAACACCATATATTTT | CASSLVPGNSGNTIYF | TRBJ1-3 | TRBV7-6 | NA | NA
TGTGCCAGCCTCTACTCTAGACTCTACAATGAGCAGTTCTTC | CASLYSRLYNEQFF | TRBJ2-1 | TRBV6-6 | few | NA
TGTGCCAGCAGTTTCCCCGCCTACGAGCAGTACTTC | CASSFPAYEQYF | TRBJ2-7 | TRBV12-3/TRBV12-4 | NA | NA
TGTGCCAGCAGCCAGGGGACAGGGGGCTCAGATACGCAGTATTTT | CASSQGTGGSDTQYF | TRBJ2-3 | TRBV6-5 | few | TRBD1
TGTGCCATCAGTGAGGGGCTAGGTTCCAATCAGCCCCAGCATTTT | CAISEGLGSNQPQHF | TRBJ1-5 | TRBV10-3 | few | NA
TGTGCCAGCGGACTAACGAACACTGAAGCTTTCTTT | CASGLTNTEAFF | TRBJ1-1 | TRBV27 | NA | NA
TGTGCCAGCAGTTACGGCCCCCAGGGGAACACTGAAGCTTTCTTT | CASSYGPQGNTEAFF | TRBJ1-1 | TRBV6-2/TRBV6-3 | NA | NA
TGTGCCACCGAGGTCCGGTATGGGTACAATGAGCAGTTCTTC | CATEVRYGYNEQFF | TRBJ2-1 | TRBV19 | few | NA
TGTGCCAGCAGTCCTGGTCTCGAACTATTTGTTTACGAGCAGTACTTC | CASSPGLELFVYEQYF | TRBJ2-7 | TRBV28 | few | NA
TGTGCCAGCAGCCGCCGGGACAGGGTTGGTGAGACCCAGTACTTC | CASSRRDRVGETQYF | TRBJ2-5 | TRBV14 | NA | TRBD1
TGCGCCAGCAGTGATCGGGACTTGGGCTACGAGCAGTACTTC | CASSDRDLGYEQYF | TRBJ2-7 | TRBV10-2 | NA | NA
TGTGCCAGCCTTGGGATTCCCACTGAAGCTTTCTTT | CASLGIPTEAFF | TRBJ1-1 | TRBV6-1 | NA | NA
TGTGCCAGCAGCTTGGGGGACAGGGCGTCCTACGAGCAGTACTTC | CASSLGDRASYEQYF | TRBJ2-7 | TRBV7-6 | few | TRBD1